This is a list of T cell receptor beta chains from one sample in a study of T cells after somatic rescue of genetic block. Only in-frame clones appear in the TCRdb table, and some are missing; sequencing was by immunoSEQ multiplex PCR. The sample has about 52,000 clones, 96% seen once. Specimen: peripheral blood mononuclear cells (PBMCs). The receptor set was obtained from a child less than two years old. Each CDR3 is given with its conserved first and last residue. The D gene is left open where the match is weak. Expanded clones are given a class, and other clones once, few, many or no size at all.

CDR3 protein: CASSFSGTSGEQYF
CDR3 DNA: TGTGCCAGCAGCTTTTCCGGGACTAGCGGGGAGCAGTACTTC
clone size: .
D gene: TRBD2
V gene: TRBV9
J gene: TRBJ2-7

CDR3 protein: CASSVALSGRFTGELFF
CDR3 DNA: TGTGCCAGCAGCGTAGCTCTAAGCGGGAGGTTCACCGGGGAGCTGTTTTTT
clone size: .
D gene: TRBD2
V gene: TRBV9
J gene: TRBJ2-2

CDR3 protein: CASRLGGNTIYF
CDR3 DNA: TGTGCCTCCCGGTTAGGGGGAAACACCATATATTTT
clone size: .
D gene: .
V gene: TRBV6-1
J gene: TRBJ1-3

CDR3 protein: CASSSGTSIPYEQYF
CDR3 DNA: TGTGCCAGCAGTTCCGGGACTAGCATACCCTACGAGCAGTACTTC
clone size: .
D gene: TRBD2
V gene: TRBV28
J gene: TRBJ2-7

CDR3 protein: CASSSRVGANVLTF
CDR3 DNA: TGTGCCAGCAGCTCCAGAGTGGGGGCCAACGTCCTGACTTTC
clone size: .
D gene: .
V gene: TRBV7-3
J gene: TRBJ2-6

CDR3 protein: CASSPYQSSGRHEQFF
CDR3 DNA: TGTGCCAGCAGCCCCTACCAGTCTAGCGGGAGGCATGAGCAGTTCTTC
clone size: .
D gene: TRBD2
V gene: TRBV7-9
J gene: TRBJ2-1

CDR3 protein: CAISESGLDIHEQFF
CDR3 DNA: TGTGCCATCAGTGAGTCGGGACTAGATATCCATGAGCAGTTCTTC
clone size: .
D gene: TRBD2
V gene: TRBV10-3
J gene: TRBJ2-1

CDR3 protein: CAISEFTSGSICEQFF
CDR3 DNA: TGTGCCATCAGTGAATTTACTAGCGGGAGTATCTGTGAGCAGTTCTTC
clone size: .
D gene: TRBD2
V gene: TRBV10-3
J gene: TRBJ2-1

CDR3 protein: CASSYRDRQEQYF
CDR3 DNA: TGTGCCAGCAGTTACCGGGACAGGCAGGAGCAGTACTTC
clone size: .
D gene: TRBD1
V gene: TRBV6-5
J gene: TRBJ2-7

CDR3 protein: CASRRQMQTEAFF
CDR3 DNA: TGTGCCAGCCGTCGACAGATGCAAACTGAAGCTTTCTTT
clone size: .
D gene: .
V gene: TRBV6-6
J gene: TRBJ1-1

CDR3 protein: CATSRAAGGPINEQFF
CDR3 DNA: TGTGCCACCAGCAGAGCAGCGGGAGGGCCCATCAATGAGCAGTTCTTC
clone size: .
D gene: TRBD2
V gene: TRBV15
J gene: TRBJ2-1

CDR3 protein: CASSIERGTEAFF
CDR3 DNA: TGTGCCAGTAGTATAGAAAGGGGCACTGAAGCTTTCTTT
clone size: .
D gene: .
V gene: TRBV19
J gene: TRBJ1-1

CDR3 protein: CASSTGGLNTEAFF
CDR3 DNA: TGTGCCAGCAGTACCGGGGGCTTGAACACTGAAGCTTTCTTT
clone size: .
D gene: .
V gene: TRBV28
J gene: TRBJ1-1

CDR3 protein: CAIRGVAEQYF
CDR3 DNA: TGTGCCATCAGGGGTGTGGCCGAGCAGTACTTC
clone size: few
D gene: .
V gene: TRBV10-3
J gene: TRBJ2-7

CDR3 protein: CASSFKGTSYEQYF
CDR3 DNA: TGTGCCAGCAGCTTCAAGGGAACCTCCTACGAGCAGTACTTC
clone size: .
D gene: .
V gene: TRBV7-9
J gene: TRBJ2-7

CDR3 protein: CASSYGTNEKLFF
CDR3 DNA: TGTGCCAGCAGTTACGGGACAAATGAAAAACTGTTTTTT
clone size: once
D gene: .
V gene: TRBV6-5
J gene: TRBJ1-4

CDR3 protein: CASSVAGANQPQHF
CDR3 DNA: TGTGCCAGCAGCGTAGCAGGGGCGAATCAGCCCCAGCATTTT
clone size: .
D gene: .
V gene: TRBV9
J gene: TRBJ1-5

CDR3 protein: CASSGREPNTGELFF
CDR3 DNA: TGTGCCAGCAGCGGGCGGGAGCCTAACACCGGGGAGCTGTTTTTT
clone size: .
D gene: TRBD2
V gene: TRBV9
J gene: TRBJ2-2

CDR3 protein: CASSFNRGNTEAFF
CDR3 DNA: TGTGCCAGCAGTTTCAACAGGGGGAACACTGAAGCTTTCTTT
clone size: once
D gene: TRBD1
V gene: TRBV6-6
J gene: TRBJ1-1

CDR3 protein: CASSAGGANTEAFF
CDR3 DNA: TGTGCCAGCAGCGCAGGGGGCGCTAACACTGAAGCTTTCTTT
clone size: few
D gene: TRBD1
V gene: TRBV13
J gene: TRBJ1-1

CDR3 protein: CASSPGQGRGTGELFF
CDR3 DNA: TGCGCCAGCAGCCCTGGACAGGGGCGAGGAACCGGGGAGCTGTTTTTT
clone size: .
D gene: TRBD1
V gene: TRBV5-1
J gene: TRBJ2-2

CDR3 protein: CASSPQTSGSSHNEQFF
CDR3 DNA: TGTGCCAGTAGTCCACAGACTAGCGGGAGTTCCCACAATGAGCAGTTCTTC
clone size: .
D gene: TRBD2
V gene: TRBV19
J gene: TRBJ2-1

CDR3 protein: CASSMDRVNEQFF
CDR3 DNA: TGTGCCAGCAGTATGGACAGGGTCAATGAGCAGTTCTTC
clone size: .
D gene: TRBD1
V gene: TRBV6-1
J gene: TRBJ2-1

CDR3 protein: CASSLAGAHEQFF
CDR3 DNA: TGTGCCAGTTCACTAGCGGGAGCGCATGAGCAGTTCTTC
clone size: .
D gene: TRBD2
V gene: TRBV5-6
J gene: TRBJ2-1

CDR3 protein: CASSPYRELAKNIQYF
CDR3 DNA: TGTGCCAGCAGCCCCTACAGGGAACTAGCCAAAAACATTCAGTACTTC
clone size: once
D gene: .
V gene: TRBV7-9
J gene: TRBJ2-4

CDR3 protein: CASSEIFLGTGGETQYF
CDR3 DNA: TGTGCCAGCAGTGAAATCTTCCTCGGGACAGGGGGCGAGACCCAGTACTTC
clone size: .
D gene: TRBD1
V gene: TRBV6-1
J gene: TRBJ2-5

CDR3 protein: CASSQVGTTDTQYF
CDR3 DNA: TGTGCCAGCAGCCAAGTCGGGACCACAGATACGCAGTATTTT
clone size: .
D gene: .
V gene: TRBV4-2
J gene: TRBJ2-3

CDR3 protein: CAREASHSYNEQFF
CDR3 DNA: TGTGCTAGAGAGGCCTCCCACTCCTACAATGAGCAGTTCTTC
clone size: .
D gene: .
V gene: TRBV21-1
J gene: TRBJ2-1

CDR3 protein: CASSLVSGTDTQYF
CDR3 DNA: TGTGCCAGCAGTTTAGTAAGCGGCACAGATACGCAGTATTTT
clone size: .
D gene: .
V gene: TRBV27
J gene: TRBJ2-3

CDR3 protein: CASRHAPTGASGNTIYF
CDR3 DNA: TGTGCCAGCAGACACGCTCCGACAGGAGCCTCTGGAAACACCATATATTTT
clone size: .
D gene: .
V gene: TRBV7-2
J gene: TRBJ1-3

CDR3 protein: CASSLELAGGEDTQYF
CDR3 DNA: TGCGCCAGCAGCTTGGAGCTAGCGGGAGGAGAAGATACGCAGTATTTT
clone size: .
D gene: TRBD2
V gene: TRBV5-1
J gene: TRBJ2-3

CDR3 protein: CASSLDRTDTQYF
CDR3 DNA: TGTGCCAGCAGCCTGGACAGAACAGATACGCAGTATTTT
clone size: once
D gene: .
V gene: TRBV6-1
J gene: TRBJ2-3

CDR3 protein: CASSKVEGLAGADTQYF
CDR3 DNA: TGTGCCAGCAGCAAAGTGGAGGGACTAGCGGGAGCAGATACGCAGTATTTT
clone size: .
D gene: .
V gene: TRBV21-1
J gene: TRBJ2-3

CDR3 protein: CASSVEWGSETQYF
CDR3 DNA: TGTGCCAGCAGCGTAGAATGGGGTTCAGAGACCCAGTACTTC
clone size: .
D gene: .
V gene: TRBV9
J gene: TRBJ2-5

CDR3 protein: CASSLASSGERKSPLHF
CDR3 DNA: TGTGCCAGCAGCTTGGCCTCGTCAGGGGAGCGAAAATCACCCCTCCACTTT
clone size: .
D gene: .
V gene: TRBV5-4
J gene: TRBJ1-6

CDR3 protein: CASTRYRWGVYSNQPQHF
CDR3 DNA: TGTGCCTCAACAAGGTACAGGTGGGGAGTTTATAGCAATCAGCCCCAGCATTTT
clone size: .
D gene: .
V gene: TRBV19
J gene: TRBJ1-5

CDR3 protein: CASSVREGQGVTQYF
CDR3 DNA: TGTGCCAGCAGTGTGCGGGAGGGCCAAGGGGTTACGCAGTATTTT
clone size: .
D gene: TRBD2
V gene: TRBV6-5
J gene: TRBJ2-3

CDR3 protein: CASSPPGSHLRGNEQFF
CDR3 DNA: TGTGCCAGCAGCCCCCCGGGCAGCCACCTCCGGGGGAATGAGCAGTTCTTC
clone size: .
D gene: .
V gene: TRBV4-2
J gene: TRBJ2-1

CDR3 protein: CASSLGTGYQPQHF
CDR3 DNA: TGTGCCAGCAGCTTAGGGACAGGTTATCAGCCCCAGCATTTT
clone size: .
D gene: TRBD1
V gene: TRBV7-2
J gene: TRBJ1-5

CDR3 protein: CASWTGTGYEQYF
CDR3 DNA: TGTGCCAGCTGGACAGGGACGGGCTACGAGCAGTACTTC
clone size: .
D gene: TRBD1
V gene: TRBV27
J gene: TRBJ2-7

CDR3 protein: CSVLGATNEKLFF
CDR3 DNA: TGCAGCGTCCTCGGGGCAACTAATGAAAAACTGTTTTTT
clone size: .
D gene: .
V gene: TRBV29-1
J gene: TRBJ1-4

CDR3 protein: CASSLQGGSNTEAFF
CDR3 DNA: TGCGCCAGCAGCTTGCAAGGGGGCTCAAACACTGAAGCTTTCTTT
clone size: .
D gene: TRBD1
V gene: TRBV5-1
J gene: TRBJ1-1

CDR3 protein: CASSSGTGTGRNEQFF
CDR3 DNA: TGTGCCAGCAGCTCAGGAACCGGGACAGGTCGCAATGAGCAGTTCTTC
clone size: .
D gene: TRBD1
V gene: TRBV7-6
J gene: TRBJ2-1

CDR3 protein: CASSTRGGYTF
CDR3 DNA: TGTGCCAGCAGCACCAGGGGGGGCTACACCTTC
clone size: .
D gene: TRBD1
V gene: TRBV28
J gene: TRBJ1-2

CDR3 protein: CASREEGTDTQYF
CDR3 DNA: TGTGCCAGCAGGGAAGAGGGGACAGATACGCAGTATTTT
clone size: once
D gene: .
V gene: TRBV28
J gene: TRBJ2-3

CDR3 protein: CASSQAGGNQWAEAFF
CDR3 DNA: TGTGCCAGCAGCCAAGCCGGCGGGAACCAATGGGCTGAAGCTTTCTTT
clone size: .
D gene: .
V gene: TRBV7-8
J gene: TRBJ1-1

CDR3 protein: CASSSVAGSSTDTQYF
CDR3 DNA: TGTGCCAGCAGCTCCGTCGCGGGTTCTAGCACAGATACGCAGTATTTT
clone size: .
D gene: .
V gene: TRBV5-4
J gene: TRBJ2-3

CDR3 protein: CASSLWTAGNTIYF
CDR3 DNA: TGTGCCAGCAGCCTTTGGACCGCTGGAAACACCATATATTTT
clone size: .
D gene: .
V gene: TRBV4-2
J gene: TRBJ1-3